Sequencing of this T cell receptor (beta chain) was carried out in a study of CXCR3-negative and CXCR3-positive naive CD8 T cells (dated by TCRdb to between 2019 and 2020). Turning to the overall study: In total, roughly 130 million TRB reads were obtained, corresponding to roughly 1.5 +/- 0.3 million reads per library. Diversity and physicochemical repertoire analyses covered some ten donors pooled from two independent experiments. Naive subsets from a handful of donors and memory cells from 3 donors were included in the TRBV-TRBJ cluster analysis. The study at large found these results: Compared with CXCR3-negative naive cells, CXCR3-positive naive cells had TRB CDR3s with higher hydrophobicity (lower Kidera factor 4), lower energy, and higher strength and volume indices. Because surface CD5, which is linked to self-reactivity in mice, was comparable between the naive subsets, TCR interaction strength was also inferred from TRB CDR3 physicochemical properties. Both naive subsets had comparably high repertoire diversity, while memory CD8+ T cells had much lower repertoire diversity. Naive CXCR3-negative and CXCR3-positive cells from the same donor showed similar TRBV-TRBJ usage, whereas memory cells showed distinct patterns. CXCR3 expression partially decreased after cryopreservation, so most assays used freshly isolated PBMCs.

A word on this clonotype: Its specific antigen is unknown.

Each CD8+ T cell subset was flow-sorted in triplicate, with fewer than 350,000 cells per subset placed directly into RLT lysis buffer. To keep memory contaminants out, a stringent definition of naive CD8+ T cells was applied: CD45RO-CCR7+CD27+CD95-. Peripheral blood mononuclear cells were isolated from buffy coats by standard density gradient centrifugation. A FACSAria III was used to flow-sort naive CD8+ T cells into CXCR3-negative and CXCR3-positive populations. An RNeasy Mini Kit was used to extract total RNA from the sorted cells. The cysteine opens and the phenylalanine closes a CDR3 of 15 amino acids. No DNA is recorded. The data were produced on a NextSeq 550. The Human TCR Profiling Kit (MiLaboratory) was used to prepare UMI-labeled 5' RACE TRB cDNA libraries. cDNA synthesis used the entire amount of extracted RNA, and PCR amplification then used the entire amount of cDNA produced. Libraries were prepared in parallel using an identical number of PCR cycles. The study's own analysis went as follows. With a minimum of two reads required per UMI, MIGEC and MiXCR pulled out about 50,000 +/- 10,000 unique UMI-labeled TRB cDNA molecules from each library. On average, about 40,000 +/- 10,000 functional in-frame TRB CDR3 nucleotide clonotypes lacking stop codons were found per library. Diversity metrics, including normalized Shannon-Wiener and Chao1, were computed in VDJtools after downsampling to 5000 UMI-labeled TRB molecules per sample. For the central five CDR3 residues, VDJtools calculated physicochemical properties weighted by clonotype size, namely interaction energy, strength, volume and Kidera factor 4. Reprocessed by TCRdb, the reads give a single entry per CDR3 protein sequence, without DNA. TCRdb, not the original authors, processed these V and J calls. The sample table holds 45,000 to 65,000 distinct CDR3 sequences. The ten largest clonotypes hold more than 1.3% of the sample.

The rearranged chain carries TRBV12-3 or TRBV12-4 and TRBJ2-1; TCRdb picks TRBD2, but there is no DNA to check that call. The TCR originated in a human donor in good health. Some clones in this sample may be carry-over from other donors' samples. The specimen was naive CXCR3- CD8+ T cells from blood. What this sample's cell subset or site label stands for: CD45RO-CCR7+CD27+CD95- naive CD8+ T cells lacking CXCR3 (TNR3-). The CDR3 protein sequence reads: CASSASGSLFEEQFF.